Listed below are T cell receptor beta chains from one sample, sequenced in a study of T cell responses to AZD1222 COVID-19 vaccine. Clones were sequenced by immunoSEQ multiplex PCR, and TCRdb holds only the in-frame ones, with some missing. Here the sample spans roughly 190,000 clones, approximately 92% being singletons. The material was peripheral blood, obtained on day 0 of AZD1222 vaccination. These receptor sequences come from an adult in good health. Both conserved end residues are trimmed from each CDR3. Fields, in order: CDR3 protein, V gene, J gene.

CDR3aa: ATSDFATGTGGAGGYT; v_gene: TRBV24-1; j_gene: TRBJ1-2
CDR3aa: ASLVRENTEAF; v_gene: TRBV10-2; j_gene: TRBJ1-1
CDR3aa: ASSLRDRGPWNYGYT; v_gene: TRBV13; j_gene: TRBJ1-2
CDR3aa: SVYDLEGAF; v_gene: TRBV29-1; j_gene: TRBJ1-1
CDR3aa: ASSGGSSYNSPLH; v_gene: TRBV28; j_gene: TRBJ1-6
CDR3aa: ASSVVGSGGNTEAF; v_gene: TRBV9; j_gene: TRBJ1-1
CDR3aa: ASSMTVWNQPQH; v_gene: TRBV19; j_gene: TRBJ1-5
CDR3aa: ASSPRTGPRDGYT; v_gene: TRBV4-1; j_gene: TRBJ1-2
CDR3aa: ASRSTSGSYNEQF; v_gene: TRBV14; j_gene: TRBJ2-1
CDR3aa: ASSQSDRDNQPQH; v_gene: TRBV4-1; j_gene: TRBJ1-5
CDR3aa: ASSLGGVGEKLF; v_gene: TRBV7-2; j_gene: TRBJ1-4
CDR3aa: ASSQPSGTEAF; v_gene: TRBV4-1; j_gene: TRBJ1-1
CDR3aa: ASSFARQTKNEKLF; v_gene: TRBV5-1; j_gene: TRBJ1-4
CDR3aa: AGAGGPNTGELF; v_gene: TRBV2; j_gene: TRBJ2-2
CDR3aa: ASRSPRGVSNQPQH; v_gene: TRBV2; j_gene: TRBJ1-5
CDR3aa: ASSRWPGGGGYNEQF; v_gene: TRBV19; j_gene: TRBJ2-1
CDR3aa: ASTTGQGKGYT; v_gene: TRBV5-1; j_gene: TRBJ1-2
CDR3aa: ATSDYGGNYGYT; v_gene: TRBV24-1; j_gene: TRBJ1-2
CDR3aa: ASSLGLPEQF; v_gene: TRBV11-2; j_gene: TRBJ2-1
CDR3aa: ASSLEAAYGYT; v_gene: TRBV7-8; j_gene: TRBJ1-2
CDR3aa: ASSLVGSRTSGNTIY; v_gene: TRBV7-8; j_gene: TRBJ1-3
CDR3aa: ASSRAGTGVPYEQY; v_gene: TRBV7-9; j_gene: TRBJ2-7
CDR3aa: ASSSGAGDNEQF; v_gene: TRBV11-3; j_gene: TRBJ2-1
CDR3aa: ASRLGGGGNQPQH; v_gene: TRBV6-5; j_gene: TRBJ1-5
CDR3aa: ASSLLTGYQETQY; v_gene: TRBV7-2; j_gene: TRBJ2-5
CDR3aa: ASSQVGGIDDEQY; v_gene: TRBV3-1/TRBV3-2; j_gene: TRBJ2-7
CDR3aa: ASSLAGAGNTEAF; v_gene: TRBV5-6; j_gene: TRBJ1-1
CDR3aa: ASDDAGTRTEQF; v_gene: TRBV19; j_gene: TRBJ2-1
CDR3aa: ASSPQGGKDSPLH; v_gene: TRBV18; j_gene: TRBJ1-6
CDR3aa: ASSFRDRWEQY; v_gene: TRBV28; j_gene: TRBJ2-7
CDR3aa: ASSGRTGVSPLH; v_gene: TRBV28; j_gene: TRBJ1-6
CDR3aa: ATQKGDSFFNSPLH; v_gene: TRBV24-1; j_gene: TRBJ1-6
CDR3aa: ASSVTRTGEVEGYT; v_gene: TRBV6-1; j_gene: TRBJ1-2
CDR3aa: ASSEGQSNSPLH; v_gene: TRBV9; j_gene: TRBJ1-6
CDR3aa: ASSYVSGQETQY; v_gene: TRBV6-6; j_gene: TRBJ2-5
CDR3aa: ASSKNTGELF; v_gene: TRBV5-4; j_gene: TRBJ2-2
CDR3aa: ASSQDRGRGNTIY; v_gene: TRBV3-1/TRBV3-2; j_gene: TRBJ1-3
CDR3aa: AISEWSGGIKPNTGELF; v_gene: TRBV10-3; j_gene: TRBJ2-2
CDR3aa: ASSTGGYNQPQH; v_gene: TRBV27; j_gene: TRBJ1-5
CDR3aa: ASSQAPGTGGDYT; v_gene: TRBV3-1/TRBV3-2; j_gene: TRBJ1-2
CDR3aa: ATSDSGYGYT; v_gene: TRBV24-1; j_gene: TRBJ1-2